This T cell receptor (beta chain) originates from a study of graft-versus-host responses after intestinal transplantation. Study overall: Tacrolimus and steroids were given for two to three years to all recipients after anti-thymocyte globulin induction.

Profiling relied on immunoSEQ multiplex PCR, and the TCRdb table lists in-frame clones only, not all of them. Among around 15,000 clones listed, more than 80% were seen once. Broader study findings: High graft-versus-host to host-versus-graft T cell clonal ratios marked allografts of patients with graft-donor macrochimerism.

To release intraepithelial and lamina propria lymphocytes, the graft tissue was processed. Of note for this clone: Its antigen is currently unknown.

The germline V gene encodes CDR1 SGDLS and CDR2 YYNGEE. V was cut by 0 bases and J by 2 bases, with 21 bases left in between. This CDR3 comprises 19 residues. The sequence came from a human patient who received an intestinal transplant, so some T cells may come from the graft donor. Sequences were derived from ileum tissue, sampled 95 to 110 days after intestinal transplant. The chain employs TRBV9 and TRBJ2-4; TRBD2 might be the D (5 bases). In nucleotides, the CDR3 is TGTGCCAGCAGCGTAGAGGGAGCAAGCATAGAAAGGACCAAAAACATTCAGTACTTC. The encoded protein is CASSVEGASIERTKNIQYF.